This entry lists 5 T cell receptor beta chains sequenced from one sample in a study of response to subunit inactivated influenza vaccine. MiXCR, applied by TCRdb to the RT-PCR reads, yields one record per CDR3 protein. This table holds about 500,000 distinct CDR3 sequences, more than 15% found once. Source: CD4+ T cells sorted from PBMCs, taken around 25 months after vaccination. These receptors all come from a man aged 50 to 75 who received an inactivated influenza vaccine.

The J gene is TRBJ2-1, the V gene TRBV29-1; weak D call: TRBD2 (6 bases). V was shortened by 4 bases and J by 7 bases, with 14 bases between the two germline ends. CDR1 and CDR2 (germline): SQVTM, ANQGSEA. This CDR3 region has 13 residues. As DNA, the CDR3 is TGCAGCGTTGGGTCGGGGGTGAGGAATGAGCAGTTCTTC. Its protein is CSVGSGVRNEQFF.

This clonotype came up a few times. This sequence joins TRBV25-1 and TRBJ2-3, with 9 bases aligning to TRBD2. Germline V gives CDR1 MGHDK, CDR2 SYGVNS. The V segment lost 4 bases and the J segment 4 bases; nucleotides outside the gene matches: 6. The CDR3 length is 15 residues. CDR3 in amino acids: CASSGSGRESDTQYF. The CDR3 DNA reads as TGTGCCAGCAGTGGTAGCGGGAGAGAATCAGATACGCAGTATTTT. Drawing the rest from reference TRBV25-1 and TRBJ2-3, the complete variable domain is EADIYQTPRYLVIGTGKKITLECSQTMGHDKMYWYQQDPGMELHLIHYSYGVNSTEKGDLSSESTVSRIRTEHFPLTLESARPSHTSQYLCASSGSGRESDTQYFGPGTRLTVL.

This clonotype was observed a few times. J is TRBJ2-3 and V is TRBV7-2, with D possibly TRBD2 on 6 matching bases. V shed 5 bases and J shed 4 bases, with 19 bases lying between them. Germline V gene lookup returns CDR1 SGHTA and CDR2 FQGNSA. The CDR3 extends over 16 amino acids. In DNA form, the CDR3 reads TGTGCCAGCAGCGGAGGGACTTCCTTCGGGGCAGATACGCAGTATTTT. Its protein is CASSGGTSFGADTQYF.

The CDR3 protein is CASSQDKIRGSGEKLFF. The CDR3 DNA is TGTGCCAGCAGCCAAGATAAGATACGGGGGTCGGGGGAAAAACTGTTTTTT. This chain joins TRBV4-2 and TRBJ1-4; weak D call: TRBD1 (5 bases). The CDR3 runs to 17 residues. Trimming pared 0 bases from V and 8 bases from J, leaving 19 bases between. Germline V gene sequence: CDR1 LGHNA, CDR2 YNFKEQ.

This clonotype has more than one count but fewer than ten. The gene calls are TRBV5-5 and TRBJ2-1; TRBD1 aligns across 10 bases. The junction had 8 bases not matched to a gene; V was cut back by 2 bases and J by 9 bases. This CDR3 has 15 residues. From germline, CDR1 is SGHKS and CDR2 YYEKEE (reference sequence). CDR3 protein: CASSLVGTGAIEQFF. The DNA for the CDR3 is TGTGCCAGCAGCTTAGTCGGGACAGGGGCGATTGAGCAGTTCTTC.